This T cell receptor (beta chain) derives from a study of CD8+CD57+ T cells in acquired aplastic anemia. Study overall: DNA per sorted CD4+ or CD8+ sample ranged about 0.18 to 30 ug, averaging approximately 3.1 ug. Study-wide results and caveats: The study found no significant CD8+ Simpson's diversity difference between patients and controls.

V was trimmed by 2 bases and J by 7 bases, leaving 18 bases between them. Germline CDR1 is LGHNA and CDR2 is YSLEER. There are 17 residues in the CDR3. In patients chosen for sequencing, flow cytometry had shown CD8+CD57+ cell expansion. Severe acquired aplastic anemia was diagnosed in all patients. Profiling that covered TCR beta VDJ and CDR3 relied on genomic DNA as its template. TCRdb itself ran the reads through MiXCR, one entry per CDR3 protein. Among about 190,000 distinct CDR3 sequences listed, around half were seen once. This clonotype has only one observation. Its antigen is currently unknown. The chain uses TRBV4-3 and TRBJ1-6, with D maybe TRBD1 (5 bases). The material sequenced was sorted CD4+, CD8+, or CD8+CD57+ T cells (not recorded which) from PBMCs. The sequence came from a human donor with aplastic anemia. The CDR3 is CASSQNPLRDGNSPLHF. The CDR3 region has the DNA TGCGCCAGCAGCCAAAACCCCCTGAGGGACGGGAATTCACCCCTCCACTTT.